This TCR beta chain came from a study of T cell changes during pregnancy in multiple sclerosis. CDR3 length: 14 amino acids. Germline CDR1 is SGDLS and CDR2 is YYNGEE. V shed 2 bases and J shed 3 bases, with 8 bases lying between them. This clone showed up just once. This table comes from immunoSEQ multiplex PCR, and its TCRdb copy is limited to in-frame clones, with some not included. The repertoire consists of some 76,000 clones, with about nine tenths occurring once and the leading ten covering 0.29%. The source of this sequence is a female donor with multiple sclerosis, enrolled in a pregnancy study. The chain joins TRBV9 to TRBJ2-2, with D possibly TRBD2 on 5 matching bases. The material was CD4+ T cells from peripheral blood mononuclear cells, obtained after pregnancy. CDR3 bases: TGTGCCAGCAGCGTCCACGGGGACACCGGGGAGCTGTTTTTT. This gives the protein CASSVHGDTGELFF. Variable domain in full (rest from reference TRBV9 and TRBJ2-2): DSGVTQTPKHLITATGQRVTLRCSPRSGDLSVYWYQQSLDQGLQFLIQYYNGEERAKGNILERFSAQQFPDLHSELNLSSLELGDSALYFCASSVHGDTGELFFGEGSRLTVL.